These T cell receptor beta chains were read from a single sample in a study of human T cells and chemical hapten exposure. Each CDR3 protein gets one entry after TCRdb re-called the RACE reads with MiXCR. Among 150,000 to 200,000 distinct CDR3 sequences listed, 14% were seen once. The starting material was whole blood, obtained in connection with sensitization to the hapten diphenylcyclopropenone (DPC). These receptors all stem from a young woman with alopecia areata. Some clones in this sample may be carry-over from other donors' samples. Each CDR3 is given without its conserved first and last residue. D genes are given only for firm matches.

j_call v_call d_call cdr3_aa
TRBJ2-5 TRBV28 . ASSFLGLQETQY
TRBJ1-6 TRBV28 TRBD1 ASSSGQGSNSPLH
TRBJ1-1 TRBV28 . ASSFQTRLGNTEAF
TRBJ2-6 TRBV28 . ASTWAGANVLT
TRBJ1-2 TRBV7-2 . ASSLFAGSNYGYT
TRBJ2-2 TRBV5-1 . ASSFGTRPTMNTGELF
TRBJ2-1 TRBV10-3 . AIRGAGNEQF
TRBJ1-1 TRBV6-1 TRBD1 ASSLTGYTEAF
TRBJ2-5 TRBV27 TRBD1 ASSRRRDRDSETQY
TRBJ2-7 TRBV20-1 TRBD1 SARDPMTGGDEQY
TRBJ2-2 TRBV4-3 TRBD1 ASSHGDRGRAGELF
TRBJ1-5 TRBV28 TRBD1 ASSITGDVHQPQH
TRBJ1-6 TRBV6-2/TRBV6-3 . ASVAQGTGNSPLH
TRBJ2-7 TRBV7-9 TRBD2 ASTNSGGPYEQY
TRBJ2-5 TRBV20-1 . SAPTAWYQETQY
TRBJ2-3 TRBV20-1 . SARDLGGPADTQY
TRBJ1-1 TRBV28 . ASSLPDRDEAF
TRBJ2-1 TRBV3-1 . ASSQYSAPYNEQF
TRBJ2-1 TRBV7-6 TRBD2 ASSFTSGGRHNEQF
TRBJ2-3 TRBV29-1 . SVAGAGDTQY
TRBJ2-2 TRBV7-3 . ASSQGTTGELF
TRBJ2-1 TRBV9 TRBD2 ASSMGLAGLSSYNEQF
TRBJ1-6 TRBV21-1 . ASNKVRASNSPLH
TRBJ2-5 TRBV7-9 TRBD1 ASSLRGRPGQGAVAQETQY
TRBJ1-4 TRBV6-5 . ASSYGGPEKLF
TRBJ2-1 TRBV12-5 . ASAVGWQF
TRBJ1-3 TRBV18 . ASSRGRDTYSPSGNTIY
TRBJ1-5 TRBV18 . ASSGGRNQPQH
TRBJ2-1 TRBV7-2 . ASSPEEVNNEQF
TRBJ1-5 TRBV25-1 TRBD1 ASSGEGTAGSQPQH
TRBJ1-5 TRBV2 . ASSEERYQPQH
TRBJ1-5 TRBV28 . ASNRDNNQPQH
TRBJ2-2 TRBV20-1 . SASRDTTTGELF
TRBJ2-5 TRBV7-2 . ASSSSPDPRGTQY
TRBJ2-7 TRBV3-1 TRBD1 ASSPSGTGTYEQY
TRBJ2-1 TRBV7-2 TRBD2 ASSLREVTYNEQF
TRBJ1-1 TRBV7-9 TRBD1 ASSPLTGVGAMNTEAF